This T cell receptor beta chain stems from a study of shared clonotypes between healthy human individuals. Study context: A couple of female and a few male donors aged 18 to 49 were enrolled.

Original processing notes: Owing to the provision of junction-only sequences devoid of quality scores by immunoSEQ, filtering differed. Generated by immunoSEQ multiplex PCR, the TCRdb table keeps only in-frame clones and is missing some. From that table come the V and J calls and clone size; the DNA was used to work out D and trimming. The data show 2.3 million or so clones, approximately 93% seen once. Study-wide points: Naive subsets generally had larger estimated richness than memory subsets.

Remarks on this clone: No antigen is known for it.

Between the trimmed V and J ends, which lost 7 bases and 4 bases, there was a span of 17 bases. Per the germline V gene, CDR1 is ENHRY and CDR2 is SYGVKD. This CDR3 spans 14 amino acids. This receptor was taken from a man aged 18 to 30 in good health. Some clones in this sample may be carry-over from other donors' samples. Sequencing was carried out using naive CD4+ T cells from PBMCs. The subset was: CD45RA+ positively selected. The chain uses TRBV10-3 and TRBJ2-7; a possible D gene is TRBD2 (6 bases). Written as DNA, the CDR3 is TGTGCCATCACCGAGGCTGCGGGACTGTACGAGCAGTACTTC. Amino acids: CAITEAAGLYEQYF.